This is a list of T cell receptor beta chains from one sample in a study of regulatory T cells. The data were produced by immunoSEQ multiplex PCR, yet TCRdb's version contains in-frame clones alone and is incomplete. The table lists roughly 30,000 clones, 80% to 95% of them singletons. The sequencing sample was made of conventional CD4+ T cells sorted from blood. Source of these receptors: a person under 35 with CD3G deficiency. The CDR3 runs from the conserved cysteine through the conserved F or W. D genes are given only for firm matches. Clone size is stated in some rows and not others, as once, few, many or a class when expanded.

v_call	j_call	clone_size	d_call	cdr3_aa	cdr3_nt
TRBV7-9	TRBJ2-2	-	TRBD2	CASSFPTSGNTGELFF	TGTGCCAGCAGCTTCCCTACTAGCGGTAACACCGGGGAGCTGTTTTTT
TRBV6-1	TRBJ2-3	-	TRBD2	CASALTSFGTDTQYF	TGTGCCAGCGCTTTGACTAGCTTCGGCACAGATACGCAGTATTTT
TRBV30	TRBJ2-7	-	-	CAWSVLTLGEQYF	TGTGCCTGGAGTGTACTCACATTGGGGGAGCAGTACTTC
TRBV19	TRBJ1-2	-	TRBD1	CASSLPWDSSYGYTF	TGTGCCAGTAGTCTCCCCTGGGACAGTTCCTATGGCTACACCTTC
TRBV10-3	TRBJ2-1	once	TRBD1	CAISEGQGAETLQFF	TGTGCCATCAGTGAGGGACAGGGGGCGGAGACCCTCCAATTCTTC
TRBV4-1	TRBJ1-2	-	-	CASSQGTPVPYGYTF	TGCGCCAGCAGCCAAGGAACCCCAGTTCCTTATGGCTACACCTTC
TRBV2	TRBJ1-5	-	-	CASMGRARVGQPQHF	TGTGCCAGCATGGGGAGGGCCAGGGTGGGTCAGCCCCAGCATTTT
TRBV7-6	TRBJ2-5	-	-	CASSLGFSETQYF	TGTGCCAGCAGCTTGGGCTTCTCTGAGACCCAGTACTTC
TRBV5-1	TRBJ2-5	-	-	CASSLGGRGETQYF	TGCGCCAGCAGCTTGGGGGGGCGCGGAGAGACCCAGTACTTC
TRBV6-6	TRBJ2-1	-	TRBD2	CASSSRTSGHEQFF	TGTGCCAGCAGTTCCAGGACTAGCGGCCATGAGCAGTTCTTC
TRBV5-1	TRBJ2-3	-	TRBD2	CASSEGLAGVADTQYF	TGCGCCAGCAGCGAGGGACTAGCGGGAGTCGCAGATACGCAGTATTTT
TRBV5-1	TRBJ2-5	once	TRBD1	CASSFSTGDMETQYF	TGCGCCAGCAGCTTTTCAACAGGGGATATGGAGACCCAGTACTTC
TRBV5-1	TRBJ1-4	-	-	CASSLGATNEKLFF	TGCGCCAGCAGCTTAGGTGCAACTAATGAAAAACTGTTTTTT
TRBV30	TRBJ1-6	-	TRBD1	CAWRFRDRGSPLHF	TGTGCCTGGAGATTTCGGGACAGAGGGTCACCCCTCCACTTT
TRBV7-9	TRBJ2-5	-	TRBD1	CASSRGQGKMETQYF	TGTGCCAGCAGCCGCGGACAGGGGAAGATGGAGACCCAGTACTTC
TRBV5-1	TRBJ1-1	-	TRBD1	CASSLEGTGSSAEAFF	TGCGCCAGCAGCTTAGAAGGGACAGGGTCTTCCGCGGAGGCTTTCTTT
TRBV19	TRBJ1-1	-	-	CASSIKRAEAFF	TGTGCCAGTAGTATTAAACGGGCTGAAGCTTTCTTT
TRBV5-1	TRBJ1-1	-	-	CASSGGGGTNEAFF	TGCGCCAGCAGCGGGGGCGGAGGGACCAACGAAGCTTTCTTT